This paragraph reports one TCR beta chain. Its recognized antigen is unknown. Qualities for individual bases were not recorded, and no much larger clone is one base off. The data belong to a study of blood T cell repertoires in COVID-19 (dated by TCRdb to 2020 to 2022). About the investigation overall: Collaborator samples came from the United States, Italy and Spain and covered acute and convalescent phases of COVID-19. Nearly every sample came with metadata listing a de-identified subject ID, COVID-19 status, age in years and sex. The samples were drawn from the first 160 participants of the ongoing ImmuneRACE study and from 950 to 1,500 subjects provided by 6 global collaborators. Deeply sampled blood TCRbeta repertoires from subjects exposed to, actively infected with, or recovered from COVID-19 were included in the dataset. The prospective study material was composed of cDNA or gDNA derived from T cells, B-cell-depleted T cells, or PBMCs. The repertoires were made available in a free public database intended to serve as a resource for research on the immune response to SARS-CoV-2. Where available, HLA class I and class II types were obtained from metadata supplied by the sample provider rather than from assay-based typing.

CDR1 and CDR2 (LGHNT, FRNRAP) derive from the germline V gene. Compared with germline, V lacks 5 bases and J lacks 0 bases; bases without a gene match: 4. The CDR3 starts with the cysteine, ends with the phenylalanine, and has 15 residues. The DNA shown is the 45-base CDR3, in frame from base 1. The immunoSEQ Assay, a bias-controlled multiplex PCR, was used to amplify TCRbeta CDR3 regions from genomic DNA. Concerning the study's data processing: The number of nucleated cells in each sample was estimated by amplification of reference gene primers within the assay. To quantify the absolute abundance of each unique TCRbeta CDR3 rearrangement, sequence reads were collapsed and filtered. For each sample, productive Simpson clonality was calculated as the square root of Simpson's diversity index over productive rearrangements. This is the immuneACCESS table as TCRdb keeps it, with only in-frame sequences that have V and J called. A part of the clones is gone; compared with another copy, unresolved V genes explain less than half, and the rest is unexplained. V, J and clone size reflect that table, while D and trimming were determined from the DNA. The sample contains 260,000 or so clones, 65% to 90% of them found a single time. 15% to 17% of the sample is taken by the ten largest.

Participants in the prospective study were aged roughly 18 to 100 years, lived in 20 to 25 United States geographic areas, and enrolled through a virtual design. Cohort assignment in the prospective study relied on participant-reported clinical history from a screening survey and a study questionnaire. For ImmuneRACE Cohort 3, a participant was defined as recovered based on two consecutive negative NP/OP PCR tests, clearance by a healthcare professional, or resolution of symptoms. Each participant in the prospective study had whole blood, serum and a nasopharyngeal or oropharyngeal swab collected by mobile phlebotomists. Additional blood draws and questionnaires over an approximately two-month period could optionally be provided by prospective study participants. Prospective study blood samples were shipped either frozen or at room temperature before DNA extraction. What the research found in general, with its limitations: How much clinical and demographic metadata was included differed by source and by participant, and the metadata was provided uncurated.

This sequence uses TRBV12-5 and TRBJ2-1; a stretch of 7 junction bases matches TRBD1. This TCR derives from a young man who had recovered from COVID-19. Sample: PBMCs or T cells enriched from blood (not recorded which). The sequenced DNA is TGTGCTAGTGGTCCGGGACAGAGCTCCTACAATGAGCAGTTCTTC. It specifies CASGPGQSSYNEQFF.